A single sample is the source of the 16 T cell receptor beta chains below, sequenced in a study of shared clonotypes between healthy human individuals. CD8 cells classed as naive were CD45RO-negative and positively selected for CCR7, excluding terminally differentiated effector memory CD45RA+ cells. Some clones are missing from TCRdb's copy, which holds only in-frame ones; the method was immunoSEQ multiplex PCR. The table records roughly 770,000 clones, about 96% of them present only once. Sequenced sample: naive CD8+ T cells sorted from blood. Source of these receptors: a young man in good health.

The chain recombines TRBV19 with TRBJ2-7; TRBD2 matches 9 bases. CDR1 LNHDA and CDR2 SQIVND come from the germline V gene (reference sequence). CDR3 length: 16 residues. J gave up 3 bases and V 3 bases, and 9 bases lay outside the gene matches. The CDR3, as DNA: TGTGCCAGTAGTATCCGAAATAGCGGGAGCCTCTACGAGCAGTACTTC. This translates into CASSIRNSGSLYEQYF.

V is TRBV9 and J is TRBJ2-5; the match to TRBD1 covers 7 bases. CDR3 length equals 14 residues. The V gene's germline CDR1 is SGDLS and CDR2 YYNGEE. V lost 0 bases, J lost 5 bases, and 4 bases stayed unmatched. Here the CDR3 reads CASSVDGQAETQYF. Written as DNA, the CDR3 is TGTGCCAGCAGCGTAGACGGACAGGCCGAGACCCAGTACTTC. Supplemented by reference TRBV9 and TRBJ2-5, the full variable domain reads DSGVTQTPKHLITATGQRVTLRCSPRSGDLSVYWYQQSLDQGLQFLIQYYNGEERAKGNILERFSAQQFPDLHSELNLSSLELGDSALYFCASSVDGQAETQYFGPGTRLLVL.

This chain links TRBV11-2 with TRBJ2-1, with D perhaps matching TRBD2 (6 bases). CDR3 size: 14 residues. Germline V lookup: CDR1 SGHAT, CDR2 FQNNGV. V lost 5 bases and J 8 bases, leaving 16 bases between the germline ends. CDR3 DNA: TGTGCCAGCAGCAAGGGGACTGGTTTCGATGAGCAGTTCTTC. Its protein product is CASSKGTGFDEQFF.

This chain connects TRBV11-2 to TRBJ2-1; D gene uncertain. The V end was cut by 2 bases, the J end by 0 bases, with 20 bases between. The CDR3 covers 19 residues. From germline, CDR1 is SGHAT and CDR2 FQNNGV. The CDR3 region has the DNA TGTGCCAGCAGCTTAAGGCCCAACGGTGCGTACAGCTCCTACAATGAGCAGTTCTTC. Translated, it gives CASSLRPNGAYSSYNEQFF.

The CDR3 bases are TGTGCCAGCAGTTTACTAGCGGGAGATCTAAATGAGCAGTTCTTC. It specifies CASSLLAGDLNEQFF. J is TRBJ2-1 and V is TRBV6-5, with 11 bases that match TRBD2. The CDR3 sequence is 15 residues long. CDR1 is MNHEY, CDR2 SVGAGI, per germline. Unmatched junction bases numbered 6, after V lost 4 bases and J lost 7 bases.

The V and J genes are TRBV2 and TRBJ2-1; a possible D gene is TRBD2 (5 bases). V lost 3 bases to trimming and J lost 5 bases, with 11 bases between them. CDR3 size: 14 residues. Germline V gene data show CDR1 as SNHLY and CDR2 as FYNNEI. CDR3 sequence reads: CASSEMDFHNEQFF. In DNA, the CDR3 is TGTGCCAGCAGTGAGATGGACTTTCACAATGAGCAGTTCTTC.

J is TRBJ1-1 and V is TRBV7-9, with 7 positions matching TRBD1. The CDR3 extends over 15 amino acids. Looked up from germline, CDR1 is SEHNR and CDR2 is FQNEAQ (reference sequence). V lost 2 bases, J lost 8 bases, and 11 bases stayed unmatched. CDR3 DNA sequence: TGTGCCAGCAGCTTACTTAGACAGGGAGAGAGAGAAGCTTTCTTT. Translation: CASSLLRQGEREAFF.

The genes are TRBV11-2 and TRBJ1-2; TRBD1 agrees at 12 bases. CDR1 SGHAT and CDR2 FQNNGV come from the germline V gene. CDR3 size: 18 residues. The J segment lost 0 bases and the V segment lost 5 bases, leaving 10 bases of the junction unmatched. CDR3 loop: CASSPYPGQGAANYGYTF. The CDR3 coding sequence is TGTGCCAGCAGCCCCTATCCGGGACAGGGGGCTGCTAACTATGGCTACACCTTC.

The CDR3 protein is CSVVGPLDRAKIQETQYF. The CDR3, as DNA: TGCAGCGTAGTGGGCCCGCTGGACAGAGCAAAAATACAAGAGACCCAGTACTTC. The V gene is TRBV29-1, the J gene TRBJ2-5; TRBD1 might be the D (6 bases). The V and J ends lost 6 bases and 2 bases respectively, with 28 bases between them. Germline V gives CDR1 SQVTM, CDR2 ANQGSEA. The CDR3 contains 18 residues.

The V and J genes are TRBV7-3 and TRBJ1-1, with 9 bases lining up with TRBD1. The CDR3 has 15 residues. The germline gives CDR1 SGHTA, CDR2 FQGTGA. The J segment lost 2 bases and the V segment lost 0 bases, leaving 1 base of the junction unmatched. CDR3 DNA sequence: TGTGCCAGCAGCTTAACGGGACAGGGTAACACTGAAGCTTTCTTT. Its protein product is CASSLTGQGNTEAFF. The full variable domain, its missing parts supplied by reference TRBV7-3 and TRBJ1-1, is GAGVSQTPSNKVTEKGKYVELRCDPISGHTALYWYRQSLGQGPEFLIYFQGTGAADDSGLPNDRFFAVRPEGSVSTLKIQRTERGDSAVYLCASSLTGQGNTEAFFGQGTRLTVV.

The chain links TRBV27 to TRBJ2-2; the D is unclear. CDR3 length: 15 residues. V lost 1 base, J lost 2 bases, and 8 bases lay in between. The germline V gene encodes CDR1 MNHEY and CDR2 SMNVEV (reference sequence). The CDR3 protein is CASSLYSYNTGELFF. The DNA for the CDR3 is TGTGCCAGCAGTTTATACTCCTATAACACCGGGGAGCTGTTTTTT.

V and J are TRBV7-7 and TRBJ2-1, with D maybe TRBD1 (6 bases). In germline, CDR1 is SSHAT, CDR2 FNYEAQ (reference sequence). The CDR3 sequence is 13 residues long. Trimming removed 2 bases at V and 5 bases at J, with 7 bases between. The CDR3 reads CASSLPGDNEQFF. The CDR3, as DNA: TGTGCCAGCAGCTTACCAGGGGACAATGAGCAGTTCTTC.

Details on this clone: Different DNA sequences within this sample yield the same CDR3. The chain employs TRBV7-2 and TRBJ2-5; D is uncertain. The germline V gene encodes CDR1 SGHTA and CDR2 FQGNSA. V dropped 1 base and J dropped 2 bases, with 8 bases sitting between them. The CDR3 totals 14 residues. The CDR3 loop reads CASSLGPLQETQYF. Here the CDR3 DNA reads TGTGCCAGCAGCTTAGGGCCGCTACAAGAGACCCAGTACTTC.

J is TRBJ2-7 and V is TRBV5-1; 12 bases match TRBD2. The germline gives CDR1 SGHRS, CDR2 YFSETQ. Unmatched junction bases numbered 2, after V lost 0 bases and J lost 4 bases. CDR3 length: 15 residues. CDR3 in amino acids: CASSLATSGRYEQYF. CDR3 DNA sequence: TGCGCCAGCAGCTTGGCAACTAGCGGGAGGTACGAGCAGTACTTC.

The gene calls are TRBV7-2 and TRBJ2-1; the match to TRBD2 covers 8 bases. The CDR3 spans 16 residues. V lost 6 bases to trimming and J lost 5 bases; unmatched junction nucleotides: 12. Germline values: CDR1 SGHTA, CDR2 FQGNSA. CDR3 DNA: TGTGCCAGCAGTCACCGGAGCGGGAGTCTGGACAATGAGCAGTTCTTC. Translating gives CASSHRSGSLDNEQFF.

The CDR3 coding sequence is TGTGCCAGCAGCGGAGATGGGGGAAATAGCAATCAGCCCCAGCATTTT. Its translation is CASSGDGGNSNQPQHF. The rearrangement links TRBV9 to TRBJ1-5; maybe TRBD1 (5 bases). The CDR3 covers 16 residues. Trimming cost V 3 bases and J 0 bases, with 13 bases left between them. Germline assignment: CDR1 SGDLS and CDR2 YYNGEE. Supplemented by reference TRBV9 and TRBJ1-5, the full variable domain reads DSGVTQTPKHLITATGQRVTLRCSPRSGDLSVYWYQQSLDQGLQFLIQYYNGEERAKGNILERFSAQQFPDLHSELNLSSLELGDSALYFCASSGDGGNSNQPQHFGDGTRLSIL.